This T cell receptor (beta chain) emerged from a study of Graves' ophthalmopathy and Graves' hyperthyroidism. Points from the study as a whole: In blood, most expanded thyroid clonotypes above 0.001 frequency were also detected.

As the template, RNA transcripts were used to amplify TCR beta CDR3 regions. Following a first-round RT-PCR that used HTBI primers, a second-round multiplex PCR was carried out. TCRdb passed the multiplex PCR reads through MiXCR, listing each CDR3 protein once. The sample has about 550,000 distinct CDR3 sequences, about two fifths seen once. Ten or more counts support this clonotype. The antigen is undetermined. This CDR3 spans 9 amino acids. Deletions cut 9 bases from V and 7 bases from J, with 6 bases between. The gene calls are TRBV12-3 or TRBV12-4 and TRBJ1-2; unclear D gene. The receptor comes from an adult man with Graves' hyperthyroidism. Sequencing used peripheral blood or thyroid tissue (not recorded which). CDR3: CARQLGYTF. As DNA, the CDR3 is TGTGCCAGACAACTTGGCTACACCTTC.